This TCR beta chain was captured in a study of cytomegalovirus exposure and HLA in healthy donors. Per germline, CDR1 MDHEN and CDR2 SYDVKM. Trimming removed 2 bases at V and 5 bases at J, with 12 bases between. The CDR3 is 14 amino acids. In the PCR, 60 Vbeta and 13 Jbeta primers were used. Produced via immunoSEQ multiplex PCR; TCRdb's table is partial and in-frame only. Seen here are about 180,000 clones, about three quarters observed once, and the top ten hold 1.5% to 2%. The clonotype originates from a young man in good health and CMV-seronegative. J is TRBJ1-2 and V is TRBV28, with D hard to call. The sample consisted of PBMCs. The CDR3: CASSLGRNKYGYTF. DNA of the CDR3: TGTGCCAGCAGTTTAGGGCGAAATAAGTATGGCTACACCTTC.